Detailed here is one TCR beta chain. Its target is unknown. This specimen comes from a study of shared clonotypes between healthy human individuals. TCRdb's table, derived via immunoSEQ multiplex PCR, lists solely in-frame clones and lacks some. The table has about 2.4 million clones, 90% to 95% seen once. Study-wide findings and caveats: Among the subsets, naive ones generally showed larger estimated richness than memory ones. Generation probabilities were higher for clonotypes shared across all four sorted-subset donors than for unshared ones.

All donors were healthy HIV-negative adults lacking recent acute infections or vaccinations. CD4+ cells yielded CD45RA+ naive and CD45RA-negative memory subsets. The CDR3 covers 17 residues. Between the trimmed V and J ends, which lost 6 bases and 0 bases, there was a span of 20 bases. Germline V gene sequence: CDR1 MRHNA, CDR2 SNTAGT. Sequenced: naive CD4+ T cells sorted from blood. Subset denoted: CD45RA+ positively selected. V usage is TRBV6-4 and J usage is TRBJ1-2; no definite D call. The TCR was taken from a man in his late teens or twenties in good health. CDR3 region: CASRASSEGLANYGYTF. DNA for the CDR3: TGTGCCAGCAGGGCGAGTTCGGAGGGCCTAGCTAACTATGGCTACACCTTC.